The 28 T cell receptor beta chains below were found in one sample sequenced in a study of blood T cell repertoires in COVID-19. Profiling relied on immunoSEQ multiplex PCR, and the TCRdb table lists in-frame clones only, not all of them. The data show 100,000 to 150,000 clones, 74% seen once. Sequenced material: peripheral blood. The receptor source for this set is an elderly man with COVID-19, enrolled during active disease.

This chain links TRBV7-9 with TRBJ1-2, with D perhaps TRBD1 (5 bases). The V gene's germline CDR1 is SEHNR and CDR2 FQNEAQ (reference sequence). V was trimmed by 3 bases and J by 7 bases, leaving 12 bases between them. The CDR3 totals 13 residues. The CDR3 region has the DNA TGTGCCAGCAGCTTCGGGGGGGACCGTGGCTACACCTTC. Translating it yields CASSFGGDRGYTF.

This chain links TRBV11-2 with TRBJ1-2, with 7 bases matching TRBD1. The germline V gene has CDR1 SGHAT and CDR2 FQNNGV. The V segment lost 5 bases and the J segment 7 bases; nucleotides outside the gene matches: 7. The CDR3 is 13 amino acids. The CDR3 spells CASSPRQGGGYTF. CDR3 coding DNA: TGTGCCAGCAGCCCTCGACAGGGAGGTGGCTACACCTTC.

The rearrangement uses TRBV6-4 and TRBJ2-1; D may be TRBD2 (6 bases). CDR3 length equals 16 residues. CDR1 is MRHNA and CDR2 is SNTAGT in the germline V gene. Trimming shortened V by 3 bases and J by 0 bases, and 12 bases separated the two germline ends. The DNA for the CDR3 is TGTGCCAGCAGTGATGTTAGCGGATCCTCCTACAATGAGCAGTTCTTC. Translating gives CASSDVSGSSYNEQFF.

This clone was seen a few times. The chain has TRBV5-6 and TRBJ1-4, with D possibly being TRBD1 (5 bases). V dropped 0 bases and J dropped 5 bases, with 14 bases sitting between them. This CDR3 has 16 amino acids. Germline V CDR1 and CDR2: SGHDT, YYEEEE. CDR3 DNA sequence: TGTGCCAGCAGCTTGGAGTCGAGACAGAGGAATGAAAAACTGTTTTTT. Amino acid sequence: CASSLESRQRNEKLFF.

The table lists this clone with a few counts. CDR3 coding DNA: TGTGCCACCAGCAGTGACAGGGGAGGAAACACCATATATTTT. Translation gives CATSSDRGGNTIYF. V is TRBV15 and J is TRBJ1-3; 8 positions agree with TRBD1. The germline V gene has CDR1 LNHNV and CDR2 YYDKDF (reference sequence). J gave up 4 bases and V 3 bases, and 2 bases lay outside the gene matches. The CDR3 has 14 residues.

The chain combines TRBV28 with TRBJ1-2; the D is unclear. The V end lost 3 bases, the J end lost 8 bases, and 10 bases lay between the germline ends. CDR1 is MDHEN and CDR2 is SYDVKM in the germline V gene. This CDR3 spans 12 amino acids. The CDR3 sequence: CASSLTLRGYTF. In nucleotides, the CDR3 is TGTGCCAGCAGTTTGACTCTTCGGGGCTACACCTTC.

The chain has TRBV5-8 and TRBJ2-4; D is unresolved. The CDR3 extends over 14 amino acids. Per germline, CDR1 SGHTS and CDR2 YDEGEE. V lost 0 bases and J lost 6, with 10 bases in between. The CDR3 DNA reads as TGTGCCAGCAGCTTGGCCGGGTTCGGAAACATTCAGTACTTC. As protein: CASSLAGFGNIQYF.

This chain joins TRBV28 and TRBJ2-3; 11 bases are a match to TRBD2. Unmatched junction bases numbered 8, after V lost 2 bases and J lost 4 bases. CDR3 length equals 17 residues. The germline V gene has CDR1 MDHEN and CDR2 SYDVKM. The CDR3 nucleotides read TGTGCCAGCAGTTTAACGCTAGCGGGAGGTTTTGCAGATACGCAGTATTTT. This sequence encodes CASSLTLAGGFADTQYF. Based on the CDR3 plus reference TRBV28 and TRBJ2-3, the full variable domain is DVKVTQSSRYLVKRTGEKVFLECVQDMDHENMFWYRQDPGLGLRLIYFSYDVKMKEKGDIPEGYSVSREKKERFSLILESASTNQTSMYLCASSLTLAGGFADTQYFGPGTRLTVL.

The genes are TRBV21-1 and TRBJ1-4; TRBD1, as called in the table, went unchecked against the DNA. TRBV21-1 is shown as a pseudogene. This CDR3 has 15 amino acids. In DNA, the CDR3 is TGTGCCATTTGGACAGGGCGGTCAACTAATGAAAAACTGTTTTTT. Translation: CAIWTGRSTNEKLFF.

A remark on this clone: An end of the junction does not agree with germline; a read error may underlie this. The V and J genes are TRBV7-7 and TRBJ2-1; D gene unclear. The CDR3 extends over 15 amino acids. In germline, CDR1 is SSHAT, CDR2 FNYEAQ (reference sequence). The DNA of the CDR3 is TGTGCTAGCAGCTTCGGCGATCCGAGGAACAATGAGCAGTTCTTC. This sequence encodes CASSFGDPRNNEQFF.

The rearrangement links TRBV6-5 to TRBJ1-6; D is unresolved. The V gene lost 0 bases and the J gene lost 9 bases, with 12 bases spanning the gap. The germline V gene encodes CDR1 MNHEY and CDR2 SVGAGI. The CDR3 covers 15 residues. For the CDR3, the DNA is TGTGCCAGCAGTTACTCGATAGAGGGAAGTTCACCCCTCCACTTT. Residues: CASSYSIEGSSPLHF.

The V and J genes are TRBV10-2 and TRBJ1-5, with D uncertain. V dropped 8 bases and J dropped 2 bases, with 13 bases sitting between them. This CDR3 comprises 14 residues. CDR1 WSHSY and CDR2 SAAADI come from the germline V gene. The CDR3 reads CASGDSWGNQPQHF. The DNA of the CDR3 is TGCGCCAGCGGCGACTCCTGGGGCAATCAGCCCCAGCATTTT.

V gene TRBV6-4 combines with J gene TRBJ1-2; D call uncertain. The CDR3 runs to 14 residues. The V end was cut by 6 bases, the J end by 4 bases, with 15 bases between. Germline CDR1 is MRHNA and CDR2 is SNTAGT. CDR3 sequence: CASSAGGRGYGYTF. The CDR3 DNA reads TGTGCCAGCAGCGCTGGTGGTCGGGGCTATGGCTACACCTTC.

The chain uses TRBV5-4 and TRBJ2-7; 7 bases fit TRBD2. CDR3 length equals 17 residues. Germline CDR1 reads SGHNT; CDR2 reads YYREEE (reference sequence). V dropped 2 bases and J dropped 1; count of bases not matched to a gene: 12. The CDR3 protein is CASSLGFARRGSYEQYF. CDR3 bases: TGTGCCAGCAGCTTAGGTTTTGCCCGGCGGGGGTCCTACGAGCAGTACTTC. Complete variable domain (other parts from reference TRBV5-4 and TRBJ2-7): ETGVTQSPTHLIKTRGQQVTLRCSSQSGHNTVSWYQQALGQGPQFIFQYYREEENGRGNFPPRFSGLQFPNYSSELNVNALELDDSALYLCASSLGFARRGSYEQYFGPGTRLTVT.

The V and J genes are TRBV7-2 and TRBJ2-3; TRBD1 matches at 9 bases. Germline V gene lookup returns CDR1 SGHTA and CDR2 FQGNSA. The CDR3 covers 16 residues. V shed 5 bases, J shed 7 bases, and the junction held 13 bases outside the gene matches. DNA of the CDR3: TGTGCCAGCAGCACCCCGACAGGGGGAGAGGGGTATACGCAGTATTTT. It yields the protein CASSTPTGGEGYTQYF.

This clone turned up a few times. The chain couples TRBV5-1 to TRBJ2-3; D is possibly TRBD1 (6 bases). V shed 3 bases and J shed 7 bases, with 15 bases lying between them. The CDR3 is made up of 14 amino acids. Per germline, CDR1 SGHRS and CDR2 YFSETQ. The CDR3 reads CASSSEAGVHTQYF. The CDR3 DNA sequence: TGCGCCAGCAGCTCGGAGGCAGGGGTCCATACGCAGTATTTT. The variable domain in full, completed from reference TRBV5-1 and TRBJ2-3, reads KAGVTQTPRYLIKTRGQQVTLSCSPISGHRSVSWYQQTPGQGLQFLFEYFSETQRNKGNFPGRFSGRQFSNSRSEMNVSTLELGDSALYLCASSSEAGVHTQYFGPGTRLTVL.

The sample holds many counts of this clone. The chain uses TRBV28 and TRBJ2-7, with 11 nucleotides matching TRBD2. This CDR3 is built from 15 residues. Per the germline V gene, CDR1 is MDHEN and CDR2 is SYDVKM. The V segment lost 6 bases and the J segment 3 bases; nucleotides outside the gene matches: 7. The DNA for the CDR3 is TGTGCCAGCAGACGCACTAGCGGGAGAAACTACGAGCAGTACTTC. Translated: CASRRTSGRNYEQYF.

This clone appeared a few times. This chain links TRBV13 with TRBJ2-2; 11 bases are a match to TRBD2. Trimming at V came to 5 bases and at J to 4 bases, leaving 6 bases not matched to a gene. The CDR3 has 16 residues. Germline V lookup: CDR1 PRHDT, CDR2 FYEKMQ (reference sequence). CDR3 residues: CASSQGLADLTGELFF. The CDR3, as DNA: TGTGCCAGCAGCCAGGGACTAGCGGACCTCACCGGGGAGCTGTTTTTT.

This clone was recorded at least ten times. The V call is TRBV25-1, the J call TRBJ1-4; 10 bases are shared with TRBD1. The CDR3 is 17 amino acids. J was trimmed by 0 bases and V by 7 bases; bases with no gene match: 8. Germline V lookup: CDR1 MGHDK, CDR2 SYGVNS. CDR3 protein: CASNDRGHITTNEKLFF. In nucleotides, the CDR3 is TGTGCCAGCAACGACAGGGGGCATATTACAACTAATGAAAAACTGTTTTTT.

The rearrangement uses TRBV11-2 and TRBJ1-1; TRBD1 matches 8 bases. The CDR3 is made up of 15 amino acids. The germline gives CDR1 SGHAT, CDR2 FQNNGV. Trimming removed 0 bases from V and 3 bases from J; junction bases left unmatched: 3. The CDR3 DNA reads as TGTGCCAGCAGCTTAGAAGGACAGGGCTACACTGAAGCTTTCTTT. Protein: CASSLEGQGYTEAFF.

The V and J genes are TRBV5-8 and TRBJ2-1; 8 bases line up with TRBD1. This CDR3 region has 12 residues. Germline assignment: CDR1 SGHTS and CDR2 YDEGEE. Trimming at V came to 4 bases and at J to 10 bases, leaving 4 bases not matched to a gene. CDR3 nucleotides: TGTGCCAGCAGCCGGGGACAGGTAGAGCAGTTCTTC. Translation gives CASSRGQVEQFF.

This CDR3 is CASTREPGGLSTGNTIYF. The CDR3 coding sequence is TGTGCCAGCACCCGCGAGCCAGGGGGCCTTTCCACTGGAAACACCATATATTTT. V usage is TRBV2 and J usage is TRBJ1-3, with TRBD1 matching 8 bases. Trimming removed 7 bases from V and 2 bases from J; junction bases left unmatched: 16. The germline CDR1 and CDR2 sequences are SNHLY and FYNNEI. CDR3 length: 18 amino acids.

V and J are TRBV6-5 and TRBJ2-6, with D possibly TRBD1 on 6 matching bases. Trimming pared 0 bases from V and 4 bases from J, leaving 10 bases between. CDR1 and CDR2 from the germline V gene are MNHEY and SVGAGI. This CDR3 comprises 16 residues. CDR3 sequence: CASSYSQGMGANVLTF. For the CDR3, the DNA is TGTGCCAGCAGTTACTCACAGGGAATGGGGGCCAACGTCCTGACTTTC.

V gene TRBV2 combines with J gene TRBJ2-3; D gene unclear. V was cut by 3 bases and J by 2 bases, with 9 bases left in between. CDR1 and CDR2 (germline): SNHLY, FYNNEI. CDR3 size: 14 residues. CDR3 bases: TGTGCCAGCAGTGAGGGCAGAACCACAGATACGCAGTATTTT. Translated, it gives CASSEGRTTDTQYF.

The V gene is TRBV28, the J gene TRBJ1-1; D is unresolved. V was shortened by 8 bases and J by 1 base, with 8 bases between the two germline ends. Germline lookup yields CDR1 MDHEN and CDR2 SYDVKM. This CDR3 has 12 residues. The CDR3 nucleotides are TGTGCCAGCTCGGTTGGGAACACTGAAGCTTTCTTT. This encodes CASSVGNTEAFF.

The CDR3 nucleotides are TGTGCCAGCAGTTTGACAGGGTCCGGGGAGCTGTTTTTT. This sequence encodes CASSLTGSGELFF. The gene calls are TRBV28 and TRBJ2-2; 7 bases fit TRBD1. Germline loops: CDR1 MDHEN, CDR2 SYDVKM. Germline trimming cut 3 bases from V and 6 bases from J; bases unmatched to any gene: 1. This CDR3 contains 13 residues.

V and J are TRBV5-1 and TRBJ2-7; D gene ambiguous. The CDR3 extends over 14 amino acids. Per the germline V gene, CDR1 is SGHRS and CDR2 is YFSETQ. The V end lost 4 bases, the J end lost 0 bases, and 11 bases lay between the germline ends. The CDR3 region is CASSANGFSYEQYF. Here the CDR3 DNA reads TGCGCCAGCAGCGCAAACGGGTTCTCCTACGAGCAGTACTTC.

The chain links TRBV28 to TRBJ1-3; possibly TRBD1 for D (5 bases). Germline V lookup: CDR1 MDHEN, CDR2 SYDVKM. V lost 3 bases to trimming and J lost 0 bases, with 15 bases between them. The CDR3 covers 17 residues. In DNA form, the CDR3 reads TGTGCCAGCAGTTTGGGATGGGACTTTAGCTCTGGAAACACCATATATTTT. This gives the protein CASSLGWDFSSGNTIYF.